The 11 T cell receptor beta chains listed next were all sequenced from one sample in a study of OX40 agonist ivuxolimab in advanced cancers. Produced via immunoSEQ multiplex PCR; TCRdb's table is partial and in-frame only. The sample holds some 150,000 clones; about 92% are singletons and the top ten take 1%. The specimen was CD4+ or CD8+ T cells sorted from blood, collected in a trial of the OX40 agonist ivuxolimab. The receptors stem from an adult with an advanced solid tumor such as melanoma, head and neck, liver or kidney cancer.

The chain employs TRBV30 and TRBJ2-6; 10 bases align to TRBD1. Germline lookup yields CDR1 GTSNPN and CDR2 SVGIG (reference sequence). Germline trimming cut 4 bases from V and 3 bases from J; bases unmatched to any gene: 12. The CDR3 has 18 residues. In nucleotides, the CDR3 is TGTGCCTGGACCTTAAGACAGGGGGCGTTAGGTGGGGCCAACGTCCTGACTTTC. Amino acids: CAWTLRQGALGGANVLTF.

The J gene is TRBJ2-5, the V gene TRBV5-6; D remains ambiguous. The ends were cut back, 0 bases at V and 3 bases at J, with 3 bases in the middle. CDR1 and CDR2 (germline): SGHDT, YYEEEE. The CDR3 length is 12 residues. The CDR3 DNA sequence: TGTGCCAGCAGCTTGGCAGAAGAGACCCAGTACTTC. It specifies CASSLAEETQYF.

This clone was seen a handful of times. The chain recombines TRBV19 with TRBJ1-1; TRBD1 aligns across 9 bases. The ends lost 7 bases at V and 4 bases at J; junction bases unmatched: 10. The length of the CDR3 is 15 residues. Germline CDR1 reads LNHDA; CDR2 reads SQIVND (reference sequence). Written as DNA, the CDR3 is TGTGCCAGTACCCGGACAGGGGCTTTGGTCACTGAAGCTTTCTTT. It translates to CASTRTGALVTEAFF.

The rearrangement uses TRBV18 and TRBJ1-4; tentatively, D is TRBD1 (6 bases). The CDR3 contains 15 residues. The germline V gene encodes CDR1 KGHSH and CDR2 LQKENI. With 3 bases removed from V and 0 bases from J, the gap between germline ends came to 8 bases. The CDR3 is CASSPDRTTNEKLFF. In nucleotides, the CDR3 is TGTGCCAGCTCACCGGACAGAACAACTAATGAAAAACTGTTTTTT.

The V gene is TRBV6-6, the J gene TRBJ2-1; 11 bases line up with TRBD2. J gave up 6 bases and V 6 bases, and 4 bases lay outside the gene matches. Germline-derived CDR1 and CDR2 are MNHNY and SVGAGI (reference sequence). The CDR3 is made up of 14 amino acids. DNA for the CDR3: TGTGCCAGCAGACCTGGACTAGCGGGCAATGAGCAGTTCTTC. This encodes CASRPGLAGNEQFF.

About this clone: Other nucleotide sequences in the sample specify the same CDR3. The chain has TRBV18 and TRBJ2-2; D is unresolved. From germline, CDR1 is KGHSH and CDR2 LQKENI. This CDR3 is 11 amino acids long. Trimming pared 5 bases from V and 4 bases from J, leaving 2 bases between. CDR3 bases: TGTGCCAGCTCATCCACCGGGGAGCTGTTTTTT. Translating gives CASSSTGELFF.

The rearrangement uses TRBV6-6 and TRBJ2-4, with a tentative D call TRBD1 (5 bases). CDR1 is MNHNY, CDR2 SVGAGI, per germline (reference sequence). The CDR3 has 14 residues. Trimming removed 8 bases from V and 0 bases from J, with 11 bases in between. DNA for the CDR3: TGTGCCAGCGGTCTGACAGCAGCCAAAAACATTCAGTACTTC. It is translated as CASGLTAAKNIQYF.

The chain links TRBV13 to TRBJ1-2; D not resolved. CDR1 is PRHDT, CDR2 FYEKMQ, per germline (reference sequence). There are 14 residues in the CDR3. V was clipped by 5 bases and J by 3 bases, with 13 bases between them. The CDR3 protein is CASSPSLGDYGYTF. CDR3 coding DNA: TGTGCCAGCAGCCCTTCTCTTGGGGACTATGGCTACACCTTC.

With regard to this clone: Distinct nucleotide sequences in the sample also encode this CDR3. The V gene is TRBV28, the J gene TRBJ1-2; 9 nucleotides align to TRBD1. This CDR3 is 14 amino acids long. CDR1 and CDR2 from the germline V gene are MDHEN and SYDVKM. V was clipped by 6 bases and J by 5 bases; unmatched bases: 7. The CDR3 coding sequence is TGTGCCAGCAGCCACAGGGGGCGCGGGTATGGCTACACCTTC. Amino acids: CASSHRGRGYGYTF.

In its sample, this clone was seen once. The rearrangement uses TRBV4-3 and TRBJ2-1; 7 positions match TRBD2. Germline-derived CDR1 and CDR2 are LGHNA and YSLEER. CDR3 size: 13 residues. V shed 0 bases and J 13 bases; nucleotides not matched to a gene: 6. The CDR3 reads CASSQDAGVVQFF. The CDR3 bases are TGCGCCAGCAGCCAAGACGCGGGAGTGGTTCAGTTCTTC.

V usage is TRBV19 and J usage is TRBJ2-5, with D hard to call. Germline CDR1 reads LNHDA; CDR2 reads SQIVND (reference sequence). Trimming shortened V by 6 bases and J by 4 bases, and 12 bases separated the two germline ends. The CDR3 spans 13 residues. Here the CDR3 DNA reads TGTGCCAGTAGCCTGCAGTGGATAGAGACCCAGTACTTC. Its translation: CASSLQWIETQYF.